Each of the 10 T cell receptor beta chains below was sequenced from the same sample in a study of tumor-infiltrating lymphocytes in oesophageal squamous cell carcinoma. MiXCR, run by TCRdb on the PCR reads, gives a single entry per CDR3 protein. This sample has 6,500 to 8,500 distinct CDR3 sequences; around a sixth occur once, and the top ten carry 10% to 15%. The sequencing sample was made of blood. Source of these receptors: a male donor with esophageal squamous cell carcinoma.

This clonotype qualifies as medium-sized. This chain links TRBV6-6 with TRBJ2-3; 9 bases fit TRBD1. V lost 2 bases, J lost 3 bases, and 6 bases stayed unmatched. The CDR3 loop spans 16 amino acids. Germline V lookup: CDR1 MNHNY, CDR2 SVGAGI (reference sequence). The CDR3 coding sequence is TGTGCCAGCAGTTACACCTCAGGGACAGGGACAGATACGCAGTATTTT. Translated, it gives CASSYTSGTGTDTQYF.

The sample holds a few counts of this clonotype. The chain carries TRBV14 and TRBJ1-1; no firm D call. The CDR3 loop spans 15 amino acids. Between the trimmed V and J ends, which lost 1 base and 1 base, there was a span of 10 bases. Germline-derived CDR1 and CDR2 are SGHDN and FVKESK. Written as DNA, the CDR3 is TGTGCCAGCAGCCAAGCCCGGGCAGAGAACACTGAAGCTTTCTTT. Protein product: CASSQARAENTEAFF.

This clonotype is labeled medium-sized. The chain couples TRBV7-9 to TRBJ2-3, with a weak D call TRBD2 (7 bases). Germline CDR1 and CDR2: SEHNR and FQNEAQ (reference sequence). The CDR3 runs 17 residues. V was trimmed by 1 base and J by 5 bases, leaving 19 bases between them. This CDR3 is CASSLGSGGLMIDTQYF. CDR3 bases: TGTGCCAGCAGCTTAGGCTCGGGGGGCCTCATGATAGATACGCAGTATTTT.

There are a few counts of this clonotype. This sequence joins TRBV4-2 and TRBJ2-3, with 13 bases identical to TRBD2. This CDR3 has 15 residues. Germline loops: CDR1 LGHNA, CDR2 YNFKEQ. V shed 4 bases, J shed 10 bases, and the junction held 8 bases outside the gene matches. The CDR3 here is CASSPMTSGGKAQYF. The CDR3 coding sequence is TGTGCCAGCAGCCCGATGACTAGCGGGGGGAAGGCGCAGTATTTT.

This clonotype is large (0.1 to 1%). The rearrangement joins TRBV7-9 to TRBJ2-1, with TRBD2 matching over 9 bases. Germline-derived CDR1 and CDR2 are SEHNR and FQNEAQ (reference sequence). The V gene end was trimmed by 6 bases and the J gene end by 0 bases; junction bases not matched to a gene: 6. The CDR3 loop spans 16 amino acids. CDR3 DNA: TGTGCCAGCAGTGGTAGCGGGGGACCCTCCTACAATGAGCAGTTCTTC. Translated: CASSGSGGPSYNEQFF.

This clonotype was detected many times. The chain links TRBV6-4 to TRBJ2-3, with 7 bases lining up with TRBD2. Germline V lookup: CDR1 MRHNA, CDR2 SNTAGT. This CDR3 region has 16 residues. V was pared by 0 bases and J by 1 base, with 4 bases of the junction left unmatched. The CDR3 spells CASSDSSGGGTDTQYF. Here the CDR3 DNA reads TGTGCCAGCAGTGACTCGAGTGGGGGGGGCACAGATACGCAGTATTTT.

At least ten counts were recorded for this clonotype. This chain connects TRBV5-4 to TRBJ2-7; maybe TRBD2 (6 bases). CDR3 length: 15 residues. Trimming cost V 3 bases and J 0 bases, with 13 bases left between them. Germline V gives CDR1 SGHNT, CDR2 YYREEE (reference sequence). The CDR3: CASSSGTLSSYEQYF. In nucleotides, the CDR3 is TGTGCCAGCAGCTCCGGGACTTTAAGCTCCTACGAGCAGTACTTC.

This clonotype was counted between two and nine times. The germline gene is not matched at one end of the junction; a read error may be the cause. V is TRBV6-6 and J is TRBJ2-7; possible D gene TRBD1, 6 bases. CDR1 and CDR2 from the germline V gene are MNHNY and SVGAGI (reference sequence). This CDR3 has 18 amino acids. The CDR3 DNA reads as TGTGCCAGCAGTTACGACTCCTCAGGGGTCCACTATAATTCACCCCTCCACTTC. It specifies CASSYDSSGVHYNSPLHF.

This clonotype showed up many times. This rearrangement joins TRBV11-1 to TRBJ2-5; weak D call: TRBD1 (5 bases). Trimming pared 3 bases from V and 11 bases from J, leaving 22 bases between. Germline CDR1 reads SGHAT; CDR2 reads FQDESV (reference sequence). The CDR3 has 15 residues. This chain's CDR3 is CASSFDSLTSNEQYF. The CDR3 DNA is TGTGCCAGCAGCTTCGACAGTTTGACTTCCAATGAGCAGTACTTC. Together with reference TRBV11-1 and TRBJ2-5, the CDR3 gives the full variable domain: EAEVAQSPRYKITEKSQAVAFWCDPISGHATLYWYRQILGQGPELLVQFQDESVVDDSQLPKDRFSAERLKGVDSTLKIQPAELGDSAMYLCASSFDSLTSNEQYFGPGTRLLVL.

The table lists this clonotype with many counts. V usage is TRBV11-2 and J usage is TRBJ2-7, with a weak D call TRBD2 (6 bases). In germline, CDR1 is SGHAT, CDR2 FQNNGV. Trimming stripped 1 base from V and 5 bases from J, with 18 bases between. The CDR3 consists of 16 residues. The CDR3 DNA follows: TGTGCCAGCAGCTTAGCCGCGGGCGGGGTCGGGGACGAGCAGTACTTC. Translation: CASSLAAGGVGDEQYF.